The T cell receptor beta chain under discussion was sequenced for a study of regulatory T cells in long-lasting Graves disease. Stated time point: newly diagnosed GD, antithyroid drugs for less than 3 months. The authors made the TCR library using RNA they extracted from PBMCs. Arm-PCR of CDR3 regions and iRepertoire HTBI primers were used to build TCR beta libraries. Each CDR3 protein is one row after TCRdb ran MiXCR on the multiplex PCR reads. The table records some 460,000 distinct CDR3 sequences, 15% to 20% of them present only once. Trimming cost V 3 bases and J 6 bases, with 14 bases left between them. The germline V gene encodes CDR1 DFQATT and CDR2 SNEGSKA (reference sequence). This CDR3 comprises 13 residues. The sample was also reused in another study, on T cells in Graves' hyperthyroidism and ophthalmopathy. That publication notes: Diagnosis rested on symptoms, serum thyroxine and TRAb, thyroid ultrasound, and orbital computed tomography.

This chain links TRBV20-1 with TRBJ2-5; a possible D gene is TRBD2 (5 bases). The TCR comes from a man between 40 and 49 years old with Graves disease. Here the sequenced sample was peripheral blood mononuclear cells (PBMCs), taken at new diagnosis, from a patient treated with antithyroid drugs. CDR3 loop: CSASGVRVQTQYF. DNA for the CDR3: TGCAGTGCTAGTGGGGTGAGGGTTCAGACCCAGTACTTC.